These 28 T cell receptor beta chains share one sample of origin, sequenced in a study of T-cell reconstitution after alpha-beta-depleted transplantation in children. Unique molecular identifiers were incorporated during preparation of the TCRbeta library. In TCRdb, the PCR reads were re-called with MiXCR into one record per CDR3 protein. The sample records hundreds of thousands of distinct CDR3 sequences, 13% being singletons. The material sequenced was PBMCs, mostly from graft donor cells, taken 360 days after TCRalphabeta/CD19-depleted stem cell transplant. Source of these receptors: a male patient younger than 18 who had a stem cell transplant for acute myeloid leukemia, so the T cells may come from the graft donor.

The rearrangement uses TRBV20-1 and TRBJ2-7; 10 nucleotides agree with TRBD2. CDR1 and CDR2 from the germline V gene are DFQATT and SNEGSKA (reference sequence). V shed 6 bases, J shed 5 bases, and the junction held 13 bases outside the gene matches. The CDR3 is 15 amino acids. The CDR3 sequence is CSATQREGQVDEQYF. CDR3 coding DNA: TGCAGTGCGACCCAGCGGGAGGGCCAGGTGGACGAGCAGTACTTC.

This chain uses TRBV6-5 with TRBJ2-3; 9 nucleotides line up with TRBD1. Germline CDR1 reads MNHEY; CDR2 reads SVGAGI. The CDR3 runs 16 residues. Trimming took 4 bases from V and 2 from J; bases not matched to a gene: 7. Written as DNA, the CDR3 is TGTGCCAGCAGTTCCCCGGGACAGGGCAACACAGATACGCAGTATTTT. Translation gives CASSSPGQGNTDTQYF.

The rearrangement joins TRBV7-3 to TRBJ2-1; TRBD2 aligns across 8 bases. This CDR3 contains 16 residues. From germline, CDR1 is SGHTA and CDR2 FQGTGA. The junction had 9 bases not matched to a gene; V was cut back by 3 bases and J by 5 bases. The CDR3 reads CASSFTPSGSHNEQFF. The CDR3 DNA follows: TGTGCCAGCAGCTTTACGCCTAGCGGGTCACACAATGAGCAGTTCTTC.

This clonotype was recorded at least ten times. The CDR3, as DNA: TGTGCCAGCAGCCAAGAGGTCAACTCGAACACCGGGGAGCTGTTTTTT. Protein sequence: CASSQEVNSNTGELFF. The genes are TRBV3-1 and TRBJ2-2, with D unclear. The CDR3 contains 16 residues. V was trimmed by 0 bases and J by 0 bases, leaving 8 bases between them. Per the germline V gene, CDR1 is LGHDT and CDR2 is YNNKEL (reference sequence).

In this sample, this clonotype turned up a few times. V is TRBV20-1 and J is TRBJ2-7, with 8 positions matching TRBD2. Per the germline V gene, CDR1 is DFQATT and CDR2 is SNEGSKA (reference sequence). The CDR3 is 15 amino acids. V was pared by 1 base and J by 2 bases, with 7 bases of the junction left unmatched. CDR3 coding DNA: TGCAGTGCTAGAGTAGGTAGCGGGAATCCCTACGAGCAGTACTTC. It encodes CSARVGSGNPYEQYF.

The table lists this clonotype with a few counts. The chain joins TRBV5-4 to TRBJ2-7, with D maybe TRBD2 (5 bases). The germline V gene has CDR1 SGHNT and CDR2 YYREEE (reference sequence). The CDR3 length is 14 residues. Trimming removed 0 bases from V and 1 base from J, with 8 bases in between. CDR3 sequence: CASSLDSGSYEQYF. DNA of the CDR3: TGTGCCAGCAGCTTGGACAGCGGATCCTACGAGCAGTACTTC.

The sample holds a few counts of this clonotype. This sequence joins TRBV20-1 and TRBJ2-7, with 8 nucleotides matching TRBD1. The V segment lost 4 bases and the J segment 3 bases; nucleotides outside the gene matches: 23. From germline, CDR1 is DFQATT and CDR2 SNEGSKA (reference sequence). The CDR3 is made up of 19 amino acids. The CDR3 loop reads CSAKATHKRVTGAIYEQYF. In nucleotides, the CDR3 is TGCAGTGCTAAAGCCACTCATAAGCGGGTGACAGGGGCTATCTACGAGCAGTACTTC.

The chain combines TRBV7-6 with TRBJ2-2; the D is unclear. V lost 1 base to trimming and J lost 6 bases, with 6 bases between them. CDR1 is SGHVS and CDR2 is FNYEAQ in the germline V gene. The CDR3 has 13 residues. The CDR3 DNA reads as TGTGCCAGCAGCTTAGGGGCGCCCGGGGAGCTGTTTTTT. It is translated as CASSLGAPGELFF. Full variable domain (remainder filled in from reference TRBV7-6 and TRBJ2-2): GAGVSQSPRYKVTKRGQDVALRCDPISGHVSLYWYRQALGQGPEFLTYFNYEAQQDKSGLPNDRFSAERPEGSISTLTIQRTEQRDSAMYRCASSLGAPGELFFGEGSRLTVL.

CDR3 protein: CASPPSGNTGELFF. The CDR3 DNA follows: TGTGCCAGCCCTCCTAGCGGCAACACCGGGGAGCTGTTTTTT. The rearrangement uses TRBV2 and TRBJ2-2; 7 nucleotides agree with TRBD2. Germline V gene sequence: CDR1 SNHLY, CDR2 FYNNEI. With 8 bases clipped from V and 2 bases from J, the junction kept 5 bases outside the gene matches. The CDR3 totals 14 residues.

In this sample, this clonotype turned up a few times. The chain combines TRBV20-1 with TRBJ2-7; D gene ambiguous. The germline CDR1 and CDR2 sequences are DFQATT and SNEGSKA (reference sequence). V gave up 3 bases and J gave up 2 bases, with 8 bases separating them. This CDR3 is built from 12 residues. CDR3 in DNA: TGCAGTGCTAGTCACCTCACCTACGAGCAGTACTTC. Translated: CSASHLTYEQYF.

The V call is TRBV3-1, the J call TRBJ2-1; D is possibly TRBD2 (6 bases). The ends were cut back, 2 bases at V and 5 bases at J, with 10 bases in the middle. This CDR3 comprises 14 residues. The germline CDR1 and CDR2 sequences are LGHDT and YNNKEL (reference sequence). CDR3 amino acids: CASSQILANNEQFF. The CDR3, as DNA: TGTGCCAGCAGCCAAATACTAGCAAACAATGAGCAGTTCTTC.

In its sample, this clonotype was seen many times. The chain joins TRBV13 to TRBJ2-1, with TRBD2 matching over 13 bases. The germline gives CDR1 PRHDT, CDR2 FYEKMQ (reference sequence). The CDR3 length is 18 residues. V dropped 5 bases and J dropped 4; count of bases not matched to a gene: 11. The chain's CDR3 is CASSPRTSGRGLYNEQFF. CDR3 coding DNA: TGTGCCAGCAGCCCGCGGACTAGCGGGAGAGGACTTTACAATGAGCAGTTCTTC.

CDR3 DNA sequence: TGCGCCAGCAGCCAAGAAGGGTGGCAGGGCCATGGAGATGAGCAGTTCTTC. Its translation: CASSQEGWQGHGDEQFF. The V and J genes are TRBV4-3 and TRBJ2-1; TRBD1 might be the D (5 bases). V lost 0 bases and J 8 bases, leaving 20 bases between the germline ends. The germline V gene has CDR1 LGHNA and CDR2 YSLEER. The CDR3 covers 17 residues.

This clonotype was picked up a small number of times. The rearrangement joins TRBV9 to TRBJ2-3; TRBD2 matches 10 bases. In germline, CDR1 is SGDLS, CDR2 YYNGEE. Trimming took 2 bases from V and 7 from J; bases not matched to a gene: 10. CDR3 length equals 16 residues. The DNA of the CDR3 is TGTGCCAGCAGCGTCATGACTAGCGGGTTGACAAATACGCAGTATTTT. This sequence encodes CASSVMTSGLTNTQYF.

Only a few counts were recorded for this clonotype. The J gene is TRBJ2-7, the V gene TRBV6-2 or TRBV6-3; 13 bases agree with TRBD2. V trimming: 7 bases; J trimming: 6 bases; junction bases outside the gene matches: 9. CDR3 length equals 15 residues. Germline loops: CDR1 MNHEY, CDR2 SVGEGT. CDR3 nucleotide sequence: TGTGCCAGCACCCTACTAGCGGGAGGGCCCTTCGAGCAGTACTTC. This encodes CASTLLAGGPFEQYF.

The genes are TRBV20-1 and TRBJ2-1; no clear D gene. The CDR3 covers 13 residues. The V end was cut by 0 bases, the J end by 10 bases, with 13 bases between. The germline CDR1 and CDR2 sequences are DFQATT and SNEGSKA (reference sequence). CDR3: CSARDWNVGEQFF. The CDR3 DNA reads TGCAGTGCTAGAGACTGGAACGTGGGGGAGCAGTTCTTC.

This clonotype was observed a few times. The chain joins TRBV10-3 to TRBJ2-2; possible D gene TRBD1, 6 bases. Trimming left V 7 bases short and J 6 bases short, with 9 bases between. The CDR3 length is 12 residues. The V gene's germline CDR1 is ENHRY and CDR2 SYGVKD. The CDR3 bases are TGTGCCATCAACAGGGTGTCCGGGGAGCTGTTTTTT. Its translation is CAINRVSGELFF.

This clonotype was observed a handful of times. The chain carries TRBV12-3 or TRBV12-4 and TRBJ2-3, with D perhaps TRBD2 (5 bases). The CDR3 spans 12 residues. Trimming stripped 6 bases from V and 5 bases from J, with 9 bases between. The CDR3 DNA is TGTGCCAGCAGGAATCGGGGAGATACGCAGTATTTT. The encoded protein is CASRNRGDTQYF.

This clonotype has ten or more counts. The V call is TRBV9, the J call TRBJ2-2, with D tentatively TRBD2 (6 bases). V lost 2 bases, J lost 5 bases, and 16 bases lay in between. CDR1 is SGDLS, CDR2 YYNGEE, per germline. CDR3 length: 16 amino acids. The CDR3 sequence: CASSVLQGGWTGELFF. The CDR3 nucleotides are TGTGCCAGCAGCGTCTTGCAGGGAGGTTGGACCGGGGAGCTGTTTTTT.

The chain employs TRBV20-1 and TRBJ2-1, with 7 bases that match TRBD2. V shed 6 bases and J 4 bases; nucleotides not matched to a gene: 9. Germline lookup yields CDR1 DFQATT and CDR2 SNEGSKA (reference sequence). This CDR3 comprises 14 residues. CDR3 DNA: TGCAGTGCCCTTCCTTGGGGGGGGTACAATGAGCAGTTCTTC. Translated: CSALPWGGYNEQFF.

The chain carries TRBV12-5 and TRBJ2-1; D assignment may be TRBD1 or TRBD2 (5 bases each). V was trimmed by 0 bases and J by 6 bases, leaving 15 bases between them. From germline, CDR1 is LGHNT and CDR2 FRNRAP. The CDR3 contains 16 residues. The CDR3 DNA reads as TGTGCTAGTGGTTTGGTACGGGGCGTAGGGACCAATGAGCAGTTCTTC. Amino acids: CASGLVRGVGTNEQFF.

This clonotype was detected a few times. The genes are TRBV29-1 and TRBJ2-7; either TRBD1 or TRBD2 may supply D (5 bases each). Trimming took off 5 bases at V and 7 bases at J, with 21 bases between the two ends. The CDR3 spans 14 residues. CDR1 and CDR2 from the germline V gene are SQVTM and ANQGSEA. DNA of the CDR3: TGCAGCGTTTTTACCCCCGGGGCTACGTGGGAGCAGTACTTC. This encodes CSVFTPGATWEQYF.

This clonotype was detected only a few times. This sequence joins TRBV5-6 and TRBJ2-1; 9 nucleotides line up with TRBD2. Germline V gives CDR1 SGHDT, CDR2 YYEEEE. The trim removed 0 bases at V and 10 bases at J, leaving 8 bases unmatched. The CDR3 consists of 15 residues. The CDR3 region has the DNA TGTGCCAGCAGCTTGGGGAAGGGGCTAGCGGGAGAGCAGTTCTTC. Translated: CASSLGKGLAGEQFF.

There are many counts of this clonotype. The V gene is TRBV7-2, the J gene TRBJ2-3, with 7 bases identical to TRBD2. In germline, CDR1 is SGHTA, CDR2 FQGNSA. With V trimmed by 0 bases and J by 1 base, 4 bases remained unmatched. CDR3 length: 16 amino acids. The CDR3 reads CASSLASGTGTDTQYF. The CDR3 DNA sequence: TGTGCCAGCAGCTTAGCAAGCGGGACGGGCACAGATACGCAGTATTTT.

This clonotype was detected many times. The chain links TRBV5-1 to TRBJ2-7; TRBD2 is a possible D gene (6 bases). CDR3 size: 16 residues. Germline values: CDR1 SGHRS, CDR2 YFSETQ. The V end was cut by 4 bases, the J end by 3 bases, with 20 bases between. The CDR3 nucleotides read TGCGCCAGCAGCCTATGGAGGGCCCACGGGAACTACGAGCAGTACTTC. This codes for CASSLWRAHGNYEQYF.

This chain uses TRBV7-6 with TRBJ2-2, with 9 bases that match TRBD1. V gave up 5 bases and J gave up 6 bases; unmatched junction bases: 7. CDR1 is SGHVS and CDR2 is FNYEAQ in the germline V gene. The CDR3 has 15 amino acids. The CDR3 sequence: CASSPPTGGPGELFF. The CDR3 DNA reads as TGTGCCAGCAGCCCACCGACAGGGGGACCCGGGGAGCTGTTTTTT.

This chain uses TRBV20-1 with TRBJ2-7; 8 nucleotides agree with TRBD2. V trimming: 8 bases; J trimming: 0 bases; junction bases outside the gene matches: 6. The germline V gene has CDR1 DFQATT and CDR2 SNEGSKA (reference sequence). The CDR3 has 13 residues. The CDR3 DNA is TGCAGTCTCCCCAGCGGGAGCTCCTACGAGCAGTACTTC. It yields the protein CSLPSGSSYEQYF.

A few counts support this clonotype. The CDR3 protein is CASSPVGQGDYGYTF. In DNA form, the CDR3 reads TGTGCCAGCAGTCCCGTGGGACAGGGAGACTATGGCTACACCTTC. This chain joins TRBV28 and TRBJ1-2; TRBD1 aligns across 9 bases. The CDR3 extends over 15 amino acids. The germline gives CDR1 MDHEN, CDR2 SYDVKM. With V trimmed by 5 bases and J by 3 bases, 7 bases remained unmatched.